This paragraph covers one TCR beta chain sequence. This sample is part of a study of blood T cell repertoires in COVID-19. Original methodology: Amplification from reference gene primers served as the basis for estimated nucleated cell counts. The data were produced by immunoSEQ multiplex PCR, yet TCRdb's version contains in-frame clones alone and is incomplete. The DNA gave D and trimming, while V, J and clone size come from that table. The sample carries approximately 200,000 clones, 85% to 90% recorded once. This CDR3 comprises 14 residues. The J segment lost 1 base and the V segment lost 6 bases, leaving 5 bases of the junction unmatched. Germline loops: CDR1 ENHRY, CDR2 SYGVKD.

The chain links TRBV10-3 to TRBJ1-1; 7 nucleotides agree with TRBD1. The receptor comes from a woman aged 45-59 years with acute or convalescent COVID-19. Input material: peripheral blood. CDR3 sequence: CAIRPGTENTEAFF. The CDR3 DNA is TGTGCCATCAGGCCCGGGACAGAGAACACTGAAGCTTTCTTT.